This T cell receptor beta chain is drawn from a study of shared clonotypes between healthy human individuals. Deep-level settings were used for running the assay. Method: immunoSEQ multiplex PCR; TCRdb's copy keeps in-frame clones and lacks some. The sample lists about 530,000 clones; 60% to 80% were seen once. V lost 1 base to trimming and J lost 4 bases; unmatched junction nucleotides: 6. The germline V gene has CDR1 SGHNT and CDR2 YENEEA. The CDR3 consists of 15 residues. The source material was PBMCs. This TCR was recovered from a woman in her thirties or forties in good health. Some clones in this sample may be carry-over from other donors' samples. The chain couples TRBV11-3 to TRBJ2-5, with 7 bases matching TRBD2. The CDR3 here is CASSLGLAGGETQYF. In DNA, the CDR3 is TGTGCCAGCAGCTTAGGACTAGCAGGAGGAGAGACCCAGTACTTC. The variable domain in full, completed from reference TRBV11-3 and TRBJ2-5, reads EAGVVQSPRYKIIEKKQPVAFWCNPISGHNTLYWYLQNLGQGPELLIRYENEEAVDDSQLPKDRFSAERLKGVDSTLKIQPAELGDSAVYLCASSLGLAGGETQYFGPGTRLLVL.